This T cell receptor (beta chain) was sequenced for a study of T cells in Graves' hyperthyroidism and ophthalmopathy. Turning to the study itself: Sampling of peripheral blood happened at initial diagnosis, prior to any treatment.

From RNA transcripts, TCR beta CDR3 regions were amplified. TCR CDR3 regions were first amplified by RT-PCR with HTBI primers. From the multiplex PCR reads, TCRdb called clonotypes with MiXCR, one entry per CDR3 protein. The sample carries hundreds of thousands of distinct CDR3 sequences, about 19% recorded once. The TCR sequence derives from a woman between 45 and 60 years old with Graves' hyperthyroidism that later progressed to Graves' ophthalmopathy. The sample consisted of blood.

The CDR3 loop is CATSRVRSHNTGELFF. The CDR3 nucleotides are TGTGCCACCAGCAGAGTTCGGTCACATAACACCGGGGAGCTGTTTTTT. The V and J genes are TRBV15 and TRBJ2-2; D gene ambiguous. The germline V and J ends were trimmed by 1 base and 2 bases, with 11 bases remaining between them. From germline, CDR1 is LNHNV and CDR2 YYDKDF (reference sequence). The CDR3 totals 16 residues.